This T cell receptor beta chain is drawn from a study of T cell responses to AZD1222 COVID-19 vaccine. Study outcomes and limitations: Repertoire sampling was restricted to post-peak T cell response timepoints. White British people made up most donors, females outnumbered males, and clonal diversity was possibly underestimated. CD4 TCRs associated with vaccination spanned spike, dominating at 160-218 and 743-854.

This clone has only one observation. Antigen unknown. Assay used: immunoSEQ multiplex PCR; TCRdb lists only in-frame clones, some missing. The sample carries some 190,000 clones, roughly 94% recorded once. The V and J ends lost 6 bases and 16 bases respectively, with 22 bases between them. Germline V gene lookup returns CDR1 SEHNR and CDR2 FQNEAQ (reference sequence). CDR3 length: 13 amino acids. Source: peripheral blood, taken 28 days after the second dose of the MenACWY control vaccine. This receptor was taken from an adult who received the MenACWY meningococcal vaccine as a control. This rearrangement joins TRBV7-9 to TRBJ2-1; D unclear. CDR3 DNA sequence: TGTGCCAGCAGTCCAGACGGAGCCGACCTATATTTCTTC. It translates to CASSPDGADLYFF.